This is a list of T cell receptor beta chains from one sample in a study of Graves' ophthalmopathy and Graves' hyperthyroidism. TCRdb processed the multiplex PCR reads anew with MiXCR; each CDR3 protein has one entry. The sample contains about 220,000 distinct CDR3 sequences, 20% to 25% of which appear only once. The sequenced sample consisted of peripheral blood. These receptors all stem from a woman aged 45-65 years with Graves' ophthalmopathy. CDR3s include the opening cysteine and the closing phenylalanine or tryptophan. The D gene is left open where the match is weak. Clone size is stated in some rows and not others, as once, few, many or a class when expanded.

TRBJ2-7 | TRBV5-1 | NA | NA | TGCGCCAGCAGCCGGGCACCCGATTGGGGTGAGCAGTACTTC | CASSRAPDWGEQYF
TRBJ1-6 | TRBV7-2 | NA | NA | TGTGCCAGCAGCTTAGCGGCGACCAATTCACCCCTCCACTTT | CASSLAATNSPLHF
TRBJ2-7 | TRBV6-2/TRBV6-3 | once | NA | TGTGCCAGCAGTTATATAACAGCGACCTACGAGCAGTACTTC | CASSYITATYEQYF
TRBJ1-1 | TRBV27 | few | NA | TGTGCCAGCAGTCTGGGGGGGGCCAGTAACACTGAAGCTTTCTTT | CASSLGGASNTEAFF
TRBJ1-3 | TRBV11-2 | many | NA | TGTGCCAGCAGCGCGACGGACGGAAACACCATATATTTT | CASSATDGNTIYF
TRBJ1-1 | TRBV19 | NA | TRBD1 | TGTGCCAGTAGTATGACGGACAGGGCTCCCACTGAAGCTTTCTTT | CASSMTDRAPTEAFF
TRBJ2-7 | TRBV12-3/TRBV12-4 | many | NA | TGTGCCAGCTCACCACCGGGGGAGCAGTACTTC | CASSPPGEQYF
TRBJ2-5 | TRBV12-3/TRBV12-4 | NA | TRBD2 | TGTGCCAGCAACCCCCTCTCGGGAGGGGAGACCCAGTACTTC | CASNPLSGGETQYF
TRBJ2-7 | TRBV25-1 | many | NA | TGTGCCAGCAGCGACGCGATGCGGTCCTACGAGCAGTACTTC | CASSDAMRSYEQYF
TRBJ2-7 | TRBV6-2/TRBV6-3 | many | NA | TGTGCCACGCGTAAGGGCTACGAGCAGTACTTC | CATRKGYEQYF
TRBJ2-1 | TRBV2 | many | NA | TGTGCCAGCAGTGAAAGGGAGGTAACCTACAATGAGCAGTTCTTC | CASSEREVTYNEQFF
TRBJ1-2 | TRBV7-8 | many | NA | TGTGCCAGCAGCGTCTCCCGGGACTATGGCTACACCTTC | CASSVSRDYGYTF
TRBJ2-7 | TRBV7-2 | many | NA | TGTGCCAGCAGGAGGACTCCCTCCCACGAGCAGTACTTC | CASRRTPSHEQYF
TRBJ2-7 | TRBV11-2 | many | TRBD2 | TGTGCCAGCAGCTTGAAGGCTAGCGGGAGTGTGCTGCGGGAGCAGTACTTC | CASSLKASGSVLREQYF
TRBJ1-6 | TRBV6-1 | NA | NA | TGTGCCAGCAGTGTATCAGGGTCCGAATCACCCCTCCACTTT | CASSVSGSESPLHF
TRBJ2-5 | TRBV24-1 | many | TRBD1 | TGTGCCACCAGTGAAAGGCCGGGACAGGGCAGGGAGACCCAGTACTTC | CATSERPGQGRETQYF